The rows below give T cell receptor beta chains drawn from one sample of a study of blood T cell repertoires in COVID-19. Profiled with immunoSEQ multiplex PCR; TCRdb holds only in-frame clones, not every one. The repertoire holds roughly 73,000 clones, with around nine tenths as singletons. The specimen sequenced was peripheral blood. The receptors here all came from a man aged 50 or older with acute or convalescent COVID-19. CDR3s include the opening cysteine and the closing phenylalanine or tryptophan. The D gene is left open where the match is weak. Clone size is shown for a subset of rows, as once, few, many or a class of expanded clone.

D gene	V gene	J gene	clone size	CDR3 protein	CDR3 DNA
TRBD2	TRBV10-1	TRBJ2-2	.	CAIPLAGGRAGELFF	TGCGCCATCCCACTAGCGGGGGGGCGAGCCGGGGAGCTGTTTTTT
.	TRBV5-8	TRBJ2-1	.	CASSSSSFPHNEQFF	TGTGCCAGCAGCTCAAGCTCTTTCCCCCACAATGAGCAGTTCTTC
.	TRBV30	TRBJ2-7	.	CAWSVEGGGLWEQYF	TGTGCCTGGAGTGTGGAGGGGGGGGGACTTTGGGAGCAGTACTTC
TRBD1	TRBV10-3	TRBJ1-1	.	CAISEGLQGAGTEAFF	TGTGCCATCAGTGAGGGGTTACAGGGGGCAGGCACTGAAGCTTTCTTT
TRBD2	TRBV19	TRBJ2-2	.	CASSIAGLAGKNTGELFF	TGTGCCAGTAGTATCGCCGGGCTAGCGGGGAAGAACACCGGGGAGCTGTTTTTT
.	TRBV18	TRBJ2-1	.	CASSPDSSYNEQFF	TGTGCCAGCTCACCAGACAGCTCCTACAATGAGCAGTTCTTC
TRBD1	TRBV3-1/TRBV3-2	TRBJ1-2	.	CASSQGQGARLGGYTF	TGTGCCAGCAGCCAGGGACAGGGGGCTAGGCTTGGTGGCTACACCTTC
TRBD1	TRBV5-5	TRBJ1-2	.	CASSSDRGNYGYTF	TGTGCCAGCAGCTCCGACAGGGGGAACTATGGCTACACCTTC
TRBD1	TRBV7-9	TRBJ1-2	.	CASSLEERQGVYGYTF	TGTGCCAGCAGCTTAGAAGAAAGACAGGGGGTTTACGGCTACACCTTC
.	TRBV2	TRBJ2-7	.	CASSLQTNEQYF	TGTGCCAGCAGCCTACAGACGAACGAGCAGTACTTC
.	TRBV19	TRBJ2-3	.	CASSIRAGATDTQYF	TGTGCCAGTAGTATCCGCGCGGGGGCCACAGATACGCAGTATTTT
TRBD1	TRBV28	TRBJ1-5	.	CATRNRGPSNQPQHF	TGTGCCACCCGAAACAGGGGGCCCTCCAATCAGCCCCAGCATTTT
.	TRBV14	TRBJ2-5	few	CASSPNGLGSETQYF	TGTGCCAGCAGCCCGAACGGTTTGGGCTCGGAGACCCAGTACTTC
TRBD1	TRBV4-1	TRBJ2-5	once	CASSQDQDREETQYF	TGCGCCAGCAGCCAAGATCAGGACAGGGAAGAGACCCAGTACTTC
.	TRBV6-5	TRBJ1-4	.	CASADGPTTNEKLFF	TGTGCCAGCGCTGATGGGCCGACAACTAATGAAAAACTGTTTTTT
.	TRBV18	TRBJ1-3	.	CASSLSVGSHLSGNTIYF	TGTGCCAGCTCACTTTCCGTGGGCAGTCACCTCTCTGGAAACACCATATATTTT
TRBD1	TRBV5-1	TRBJ1-1	.	CASSAGQGAEAFF	TGCGCCAGCAGCGCGGGACAGGGGGCTGAAGCTTTCTTT
.	TRBV7-9	TRBJ1-1	.	CASSFPQDTEAFF	TGTGCCAGCAGCTTCCCACAGGACACTGAAGCTTTCTTT
TRBD2	TRBV27	TRBJ2-5	.	CASSFGAGGLETQYF	TGTGCCAGCAGTTTCGGTGCGGGGGGCCTGGAGACCCAGTACTTC
.	TRBV28	TRBJ1-5	.	CASSFEQGGQPQHF	TGTGCCAGCAGTTTCGAGCAGGGCGGTCAGCCCCAGCATTTT
.	TRBV25-1	TRBJ2-5	.	CASSEAFETQYF	TGTGCCAGCAGTGAAGCGTTCGAGACCCAGTACTTC
.	TRBV9	TRBJ2-2	.	CASSGNSATGELFF	TGTGCCAGCAGCGGAAACAGTGCCACCGGGGAGCTGTTTTTT
.	TRBV7-6	TRBJ2-1	.	CASTQRPLPQNEQFF	TGTGCCAGCACCCAGAGGCCCCTGCCCCAAAATGAGCAGTTCTTC
TRBD1	TRBV6-5	TRBJ1-1	.	CASRKGGQSNTEAFF	TGTGCCAGCAGAAAGGGGGGACAGAGCAACACTGAAGCTTTCTTT
.	TRBV28	TRBJ2-3	.	CASSTPRSTDTQYF	TGTGCCAGCAGTACCCCCAGGAGCACAGATACGCAGTATTTT